The rows below give T cell receptor beta chains drawn from one sample of a study of T cell repertoires in aging, cancer and after chemotherapy. TCRdb reprocessed the multiplex PCR reads via MiXCR and lists one record per CDR3 protein. The table shows roughly 2,000 distinct CDR3 sequences, with around 20% occurring only once. The sequenced sample was blood. The source is a human donor with a solid tumor. The CDR3 runs from the conserved cysteine through the conserved F or W. Fields, in order: J gene, V gene, CDR3 protein.

TRBJ2-3 | TRBV18 | CASSPPLERTDTQYF
TRBJ1-4 | TRBV20-1 | CSARNRVEEKLFF
TRBJ2-5 | TRBV6-5 | CASSLQSGTEIETQYF
TRBJ1-2 | TRBV7-2 | CARILGLGNYGYTF
TRBJ2-1 | TRBV13 | CASSSRLADSYNEQFF
TRBJ1-5 | TRBV5-4 | CASSLGGRSNQPQHF
TRBJ2-7 | TRBV27 | CASSLRLAGGYEQYF
TRBJ1-3 | TRBV13 | CASSMGLNSGNTIYF
TRBJ2-1 | TRBV18 | CASSPPSGGDYNEQFF
TRBJ2-1 | TRBV20-1 | CSAPRRGYNEQFF